The 20 T cell receptor beta chains in this list originate from one sample, sequenced in a study of T cell repertoires in cytomegalovirus infection. TCRdb reprocessed the reads with MiXCR, giving one entry per CDR3 protein. Of 160,000 or so distinct CDR3 sequences in the sample, roughly a sixth were seen once. Sequencing input: CD8+ T cells from PBMCs. The receptors here all came from a human donor in good health (CMV status not recorded). Some clones in this sample may be carry-over from other donors' samples.

A few counts support this clonotype. The chain joins TRBV12-3 or TRBV12-4 to TRBJ2-7, with D maybe TRBD1 (6 bases). CDR3 length: 12 amino acids. Trimming left V 8 bases short and J 0 bases short, with 8 bases between. CDR3 DNA: TGTGCCAGCGGACAGAGCTCCTACGAGCAGTACTTC. It specifies CASGQSSYEQYF.

CDR3 protein: CASRYRDRGPNNQPQHF. Written as DNA, the CDR3 is TGTGCCAGCAGGTACCGGGACAGGGGGCCGAACAATCAGCCCCAGCATTTT. The chain is built from TRBV6-6 and TRBJ1-5; 12 bases are shared with TRBD1. The CDR3 is 17 amino acids. Germline CDR1 reads MNHNY; CDR2 reads SVGAGI (reference sequence). The J segment lost 3 bases and the V segment lost 6 bases, leaving 9 bases of the junction unmatched.

This clonotype was observed a handful of times. The CDR3: CASCPLSVFQETQYF. CDR3 DNA sequence: TGTGCCAGCTGTCCCCTCTCCGTCTTCCAAGAGACCCAGTACTTC. The genes are TRBV7-2 and TRBJ2-5; no definite D call. In germline, CDR1 is SGHTA, CDR2 FQGNSA. Trimming shortened V by 8 bases and J by 1 base, and 17 bases separated the two germline ends. The CDR3 spans 15 residues.

This CDR3 is CASSHGGGTGDTQYF. As DNA, the CDR3 is TGTGCCAGCAGCCATGGGGGCGGGACGGGAGATACGCAGTATTTT. The V gene is TRBV7-3, the J gene TRBJ2-3; D tentatively fits TRBD1 or TRBD2 (6 bases each). Trimming took 5 bases from V and 5 from J, leaving 17 bases between them. This CDR3 region has 15 residues. Germline V gene sequence: CDR1 SGHTA, CDR2 FQGTGA.

The CDR3 coding sequence is TGTGCCAGCAGTTCTGGGCCCAAGATAACCTACGAGCAGTACTTC. The encoded protein is CASSSGPKITYEQYF. This chain joins TRBV7-2 and TRBJ2-7; D call uncertain. CDR3 length equals 15 residues. V lost 6 bases, J lost 2 bases, and 17 bases lay in between. Germline CDR1 SGHTA, CDR2 FQGNSA. Using reference TRBV7-2 and TRBJ2-7 for the parts outside the CDR3, the full variable domain is GAGVSQSPSNKVTEKGKDVELRCDPISGHTALYWYRQSLGQGLEFLIYFQGNSAPDKSGLPSDRFSAERTGGSVSTLTIQRTQQEDSAVYLCASSSGPKITYEQYFGPGTRLTVT.

This clonotype was counted a few times. V and J are TRBV7-2 and TRBJ1-1; 8 nucleotides align to TRBD1. After removal of 3 bases from V and 1 base from J, the junction contained 7 bases not matched to a gene. CDR3 length equals 16 residues. Germline V CDR1 and CDR2: SGHTA, FQGNSA. The CDR3 here is CASSFSGQVGNTEAFF. In DNA form, the CDR3 reads TGTGCCAGCAGCTTCTCGGGACAGGTGGGGAACACTGAAGCTTTCTTT.

The V call is TRBV6-2 or TRBV6-3, the J call TRBJ1-1, with no clear D. V was clipped by 4 bases and J by 6 bases, with 15 bases between them. Germline-derived CDR1 and CDR2 are MNHEY and SVGEGT. The CDR3 spans 14 residues. CDR3 DNA sequence: TGTGCCAGCAGTTCCCAGATTCATATCCCTGAAGCTTTCTTT. Protein: CASSSQIHIPEAFF.

This clonotype was detected only a few times. This chain connects TRBV7-2 to TRBJ2-5; 8 positions agree with TRBD2. Germline lookup yields CDR1 SGHTA and CDR2 FQGNSA. V lost 0 bases, J lost 4 bases, and 7 bases stayed unmatched. The CDR3 has 16 residues. CDR3 in amino acids: CASSLASSGGAETQYF. CDR3 nucleotides: TGTGCCAGCAGCTTAGCGTCGAGCGGGGGTGCAGAGACCCAGTACTTC.

This clonotype was seen only a few times. This rearrangement joins TRBV7-2 to TRBJ2-1; D uncertain. The V and J ends lost 5 bases and 1 base respectively, with 24 bases between them. Germline-derived CDR1 and CDR2 are SGHTA and FQGNSA. This CDR3 contains 19 residues. DNA of the CDR3: TGTGCCAGCAGCCTGGGCTTAACCCTGTTAGAATCATCCTACAATGAGCAGTTCTTC. It is translated as CASSLGLTLLESSYNEQFF.

The chain joins TRBV6-8 to TRBJ2-1; TRBD2 might be the D (6 bases). The CDR3 has 16 amino acids. The germline V and J ends were trimmed by 0 bases and 6 bases, with 15 bases remaining between them. Germline-derived CDR1 and CDR2 are MNHGY and SAAAGT. Written as DNA, the CDR3 is TGTGCCAGCAGTTACTCGAAAGATAGCGGATCCAATGAGCAGTTCTTC. Its translation: CASSYSKDSGSNEQFF.

This rearrangement joins TRBV7-2 to TRBJ2-5; 8 bases align to TRBD2. Trimming took 5 bases from V and 5 from J; bases not matched to a gene: 13. Per germline, CDR1 SGHTA and CDR2 FQGNSA. The CDR3 is 16 amino acids. The CDR3 sequence: CASSPQGRGVGETQYF. CDR3 coding DNA: TGTGCCAGCAGCCCCCAGGGGCGGGGGGTAGGGGAGACCCAGTACTTC.

V is TRBV28 and J is TRBJ2-1; a possible D gene is TRBD1 (6 bases). The CDR3 covers 14 residues. Germline CDR1 is MDHEN and CDR2 is SYDVKM. Trimming shortened V by 11 bases and J by 6 bases, and 20 bases separated the two germline ends. The DNA of the CDR3 is TGTGCCGCCCAGCTATCCGGGACAATCAATGAGCAGTTCTTC. Encoded protein: CAAQLSGTINEQFF.

This clonotype was seen a handful of times. The rearrangement joins TRBV4-1 to TRBJ2-5, with D tentatively TRBD1 (6 bases). The CDR3 sequence is 16 residues long. The V gene lost 0 bases and the J gene lost 6 bases, with 17 bases spanning the gap. Germline assignment: CDR1 MGHRA and CDR2 YSYEKL. In DNA form, the CDR3 reads TGCGCCAGCAGCCAAGATACCGGGACAACTGTTAAGACCCAGTACTTC. Translating gives CASSQDTGTTVKTQYF.

This clonotype was counted at least ten times. The chain uses TRBV7-2 and TRBJ2-7; D unresolved. Germline CDR1 reads SGHTA; CDR2 reads FQGNSA. The CDR3 has 15 residues. With 3 bases removed from V and 0 bases from J, the gap between germline ends came to 12 bases. The CDR3, as DNA: TGTGCCAGCAGCTTGGTTATGGGATCCTCCTACGAGCAGTACTTC. It encodes CASSLVMGSSYEQYF.

The chain uses TRBV7-9 and TRBJ2-1; 10 nucleotides align to TRBD2. CDR1 is SEHNR and CDR2 is FQNEAQ in the germline V gene (reference sequence). After removal of 4 bases from V and 10 bases from J, the junction contained 13 bases not matched to a gene. The length of the CDR3 is 16 residues. The CDR3, as DNA: TGTGCCAGCAGCTCTATCGAGCGGGAGGGCCTCTGGGAGCAGTTCTTC. It specifies CASSSIEREGLWEQFF.

There are many counts of this clonotype. The genes are TRBV11-2 and TRBJ1-5, with TRBD1 matching 9 bases. Germline V gives CDR1 SGHAT, CDR2 FQNNGV. The V segment lost 2 bases and the J segment 4 bases; nucleotides outside the gene matches: 3. CDR3 length equals 15 residues. DNA for the CDR3: TGTGCCAGCAGCTTATGGACAGGGGCAAATCAGCCCCAGCATTTT. Its protein product is CASSLWTGANQPQHF.

This clonotype was counted ten times or more. The chain combines TRBV28 with TRBJ1-5; TRBD1 is a possible D gene (6 bases). CDR3 length: 14 amino acids. CDR1 and CDR2 from the germline V gene are MDHEN and SYDVKM. V was cut by 4 bases and J by 7 bases, with 14 bases left in between. Here the CDR3 reads CASSSKTGRQPQHF. CDR3 in DNA: TGTGCCAGCAGTTCTAAAACAGGGCGACAGCCCCAGCATTTT.

The chain joins TRBV7-9 to TRBJ2-7; either TRBD1 or TRBD2 may fit D (5 bases each). Germline CDR1 SEHNR, CDR2 FQNEAQ (reference sequence). The CDR3 length is 15 residues. Trimming removed 4 bases from V and 2 bases from J, with 15 bases in between. The CDR3 reads CASSSIGTGPYEQYF. The CDR3 DNA reads TGTGCCAGCAGCTCCATAGGGACCGGCCCCTACGAGCAGTACTTC.

CDR3 protein: CASSLSGDRVGYEQYF. The DNA for the CDR3 is TGTGCCAGCAGCCTATCAGGAGACAGGGTCGGATACGAGCAGTACTTC. The rearrangement joins TRBV12-3 or TRBV12-4 to TRBJ2-7; 7 bases are a match to TRBD1. Trimming cost V 6 bases and J 4 bases; bases outside gene matches: 15. This CDR3 is 16 amino acids long.

The gene calls are TRBV12-3 or TRBV12-4 and TRBJ2-7; tentative D call: TRBD1 (5 bases). CDR3 size: 12 residues. V was cut by 6 bases and J by 5 bases, with 11 bases left in between. In DNA form, the CDR3 reads TGTGCCAGCAGCTTCGACAGCCACGAGCAGTACTTC. Amino acids: CASSFDSHEQYF.